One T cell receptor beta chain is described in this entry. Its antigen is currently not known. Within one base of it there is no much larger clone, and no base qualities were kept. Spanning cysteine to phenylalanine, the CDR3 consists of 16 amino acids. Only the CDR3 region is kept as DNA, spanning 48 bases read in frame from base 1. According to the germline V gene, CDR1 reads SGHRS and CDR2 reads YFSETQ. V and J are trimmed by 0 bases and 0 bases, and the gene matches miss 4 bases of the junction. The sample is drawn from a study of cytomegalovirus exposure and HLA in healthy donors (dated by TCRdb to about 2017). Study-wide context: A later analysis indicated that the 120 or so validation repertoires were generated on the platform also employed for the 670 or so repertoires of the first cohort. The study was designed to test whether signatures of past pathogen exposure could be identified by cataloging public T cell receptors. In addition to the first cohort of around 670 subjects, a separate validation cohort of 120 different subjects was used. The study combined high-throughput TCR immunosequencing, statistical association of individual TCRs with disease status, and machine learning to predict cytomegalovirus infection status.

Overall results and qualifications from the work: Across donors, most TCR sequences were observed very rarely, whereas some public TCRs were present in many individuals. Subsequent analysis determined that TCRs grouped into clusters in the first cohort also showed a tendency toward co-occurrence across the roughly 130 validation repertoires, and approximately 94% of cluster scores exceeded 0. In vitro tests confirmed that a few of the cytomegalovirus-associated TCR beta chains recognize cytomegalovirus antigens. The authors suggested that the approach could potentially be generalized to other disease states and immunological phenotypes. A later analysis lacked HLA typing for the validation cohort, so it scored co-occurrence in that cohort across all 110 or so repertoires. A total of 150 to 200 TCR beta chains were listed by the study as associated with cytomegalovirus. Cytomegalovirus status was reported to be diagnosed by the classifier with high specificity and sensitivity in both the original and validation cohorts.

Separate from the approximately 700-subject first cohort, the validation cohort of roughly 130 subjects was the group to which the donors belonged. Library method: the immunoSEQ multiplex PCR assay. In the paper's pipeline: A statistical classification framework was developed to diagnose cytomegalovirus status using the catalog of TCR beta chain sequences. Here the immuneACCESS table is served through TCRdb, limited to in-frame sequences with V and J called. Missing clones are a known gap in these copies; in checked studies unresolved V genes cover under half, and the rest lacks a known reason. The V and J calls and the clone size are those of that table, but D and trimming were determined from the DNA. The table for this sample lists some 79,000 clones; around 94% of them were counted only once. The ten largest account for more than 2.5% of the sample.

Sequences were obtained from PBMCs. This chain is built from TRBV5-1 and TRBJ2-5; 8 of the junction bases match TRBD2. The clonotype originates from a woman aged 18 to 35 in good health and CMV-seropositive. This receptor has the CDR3 CASSLASSGYQETQYF. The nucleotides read TGCGCCAGCAGCTTGGCGTCTAGCGGGTACCAAGAGACCCAGTACTTC.